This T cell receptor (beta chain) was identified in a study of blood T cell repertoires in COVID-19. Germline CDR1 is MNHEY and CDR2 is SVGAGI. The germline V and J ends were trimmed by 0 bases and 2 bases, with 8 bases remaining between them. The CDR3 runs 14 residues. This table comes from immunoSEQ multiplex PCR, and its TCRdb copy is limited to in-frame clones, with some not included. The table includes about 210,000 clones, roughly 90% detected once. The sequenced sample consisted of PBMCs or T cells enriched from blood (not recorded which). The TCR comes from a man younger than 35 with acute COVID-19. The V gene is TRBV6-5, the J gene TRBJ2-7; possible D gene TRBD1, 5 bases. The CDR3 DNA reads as TGTGCCAGCAGTTACTCGACAGTTACCTACGAGCAGTACTTC. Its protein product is CASSYSTVTYEQYF.